This T cell receptor beta chain was captured by sequencing in a study of T cell responses to AZD1222 COVID-19 vaccine. The J segment lost 5 bases and the V segment lost 1 base, leaving 10 bases of the junction unmatched. The V gene's germline CDR1 is SGHTA and CDR2 FQGNSA. This CDR3 has 17 residues. Whole-study findings and limits: Variant regions that are unmutated are reportedly the target of nearly half of spike-specific TCRs.

Clones were read by immunoSEQ multiplex PCR, and TCRdb kept only the in-frame ones, dropping some. The sample lists 95,000 to 150,000 clones; around 91% were seen once. Turning to this clone: Its antigen is as yet unknown.

The input for sequencing was peripheral blood, taken on day 0 of AZD1222 vaccination. The receptor's source is an adult in good health. This chain joins TRBV7-2 and TRBJ2-5, with 10 bases aligning to TRBD2. CDR3 sequence: CASSLVSGGAGLETQYF. In nucleotides, the CDR3 is TGTGCCAGCAGCTTAGTGAGCGGGGGGGCTGGTCTGGAGACCCAGTACTTC.